The 28 T cell receptor beta chains presented below share a single source sample, sequenced in a study of CD8 T cells in Susac syndrome. The RNA input was about 0.5 to 1 ug, and it was reverse transcribed with random hexamers. Each CDR3 protein is one row after TCRdb ran MiXCR on the immunoSEQ multiplex PCR reads. The table includes 100,000 to 150,000 distinct CDR3 sequences, around 80% detected once. Material: CD8+ T cells from PBMCs. Receptor source: a human donor with multiple sclerosis.

This chain links TRBV5-1 with TRBJ2-1; 10 positions agree with TRBD2. Germline V gene data show CDR1 as SGHRS and CDR2 as YFSETQ. The CDR3 length is 17 residues. Trimming at V came to 0 bases and at J to 8 bases, leaving 11 bases not matched to a gene. The CDR3 here is CASSLASAGGAGDEQFF. In DNA form, the CDR3 reads TGCGCCAGCAGCTTGGCCTCAGCGGGAGGGGCGGGTGATGAGCAGTTCTTC.

The gene calls are TRBV5-4 and TRBJ1-2, with D uncertain. The CDR3 is 13 amino acids. Germline V lookup: CDR1 SGHNT, CDR2 YYREEE (reference sequence). V lost 4 bases to trimming and J lost 6 bases, with 13 bases between them. As DNA, the CDR3 is TGTGCCAGCAGCAGCATTAATTGGGATGGCTACACCTTC. Amino acids: CASSSINWDGYTF.

The chain recombines TRBV5-5 with TRBJ2-1; tentatively, D is TRBD2 (7 bases). This CDR3 region has 15 residues. Per germline, CDR1 SGHKS and CDR2 YYEKEE (reference sequence). V lost 7 bases and J 2 bases, leaving 16 bases between the germline ends. CDR3: CASGTTGGPYNEQFF. In nucleotides, the CDR3 is TGTGCCAGCGGGACTACCGGGGGCCCCTACAATGAGCAGTTCTTC.

The chain couples TRBV4-3 to TRBJ2-5, with TRBD2 matching 10 bases. CDR1 and CDR2 from the germline V gene are LGHNA and YSLEER. This CDR3 contains 14 residues. With 2 bases clipped from V and 5 bases from J, the junction kept 2 bases outside the gene matches. CDR3 DNA sequence: TGCGCCAGCAGCCAACTAGCGGGAGATGAGACCCAGTACTTC. This gives the protein CASSQLAGDETQYF.

This sequence joins TRBV19 and TRBJ1-1, with D possibly matching TRBD1 (5 bases). The CDR3 runs 15 residues. Between the trimmed V and J ends, which lost 2 bases and 5 bases, there was a span of 15 bases. The germline CDR1 and CDR2 sequences are LNHDA and SQIVND (reference sequence). Here the CDR3 reads CASSIWSRGETEAFF. The CDR3 nucleotides read TGTGCCAGTAGTATATGGTCCCGGGGGGAAACTGAAGCTTTCTTT.

The rearrangement links TRBV24-1 to TRBJ1-2; possible D gene TRBD1, 6 bases. The germline V gene encodes CDR1 KGHDR and CDR2 SFDVKD. V was trimmed by 3 bases and J by 7 bases, leaving 11 bases between them. CDR3 length: 13 residues. CDR3 loop: CATSDTDRSGYTF. CDR3 coding DNA: TGTGCCACCAGTGATACTGACAGGTCTGGCTACACCTTC.

The chain carries TRBV19 and TRBJ1-5, with D tentatively TRBD1 (6 bases). Trimming cost V 6 bases and J 7 bases, with 16 bases left between them. The CDR3 covers 14 residues. CDR1 and CDR2 (germline): LNHDA, SQIVND (reference sequence). This chain's CDR3 is CASRGWGLWQPQHF. The CDR3 DNA follows: TGTGCCAGTAGAGGGTGGGGGCTCTGGCAGCCCCAGCATTTT.

The rearrangement joins TRBV28 to TRBJ2-5; 7 bases align to TRBD1. From germline, CDR1 is MDHEN and CDR2 SYDVKM. The CDR3 is 15 amino acids. Germline trimming cut 10 bases from V and 0 bases from J; bases unmatched to any gene: 11. The CDR3 DNA reads TGTGCCATCCACCCCGACAGGGCGTACCAAGAGACCCAGTACTTC. Its protein is CAIHPDRAYQETQYF.

V gene TRBV14 combines with J gene TRBJ2-7, with 8 bases that match TRBD2. V was clipped by 3 bases and J by 6 bases; unmatched bases: 1. This CDR3 contains 12 residues. Looked up from germline, CDR1 is SGHDN and CDR2 is FVKESK. The chain's CDR3 is CASSQGTSEQYF. CDR3 bases: TGTGCCAGCAGCCAGGGGACTAGCGAGCAGTACTTC.

This clonotype was recorded once. V gene TRBV11-2 combines with J gene TRBJ2-3; weak D call: TRBD1 (5 bases). Trimming removed 5 bases at V and 4 bases at J, with 13 bases between. CDR3 length: 14 residues. The germline V gene has CDR1 SGHAT and CDR2 FQNNGV. The DNA of the CDR3 is TGTGCCAGCAGCCTTGACGTAGGGGCAGATACGCAGTATTTT. It is translated as CASSLDVGADTQYF.

V is TRBV11-3 and J is TRBJ2-5; no definite D call. Trimming shortened V by 5 bases and J by 2 bases, and 15 bases separated the two germline ends. Germline lookup yields CDR1 SGHNT and CDR2 YENEEA. The CDR3 totals 15 residues. CDR3 coding DNA: TGTGCCAGCAGCCCCAAATCCCGTCGTCAAGAGACCCAGTACTTC. This sequence encodes CASSPKSRRQETQYF.

In its sample, this clonotype was seen a few times. This chain connects TRBV6-1 to TRBJ1-1; D not resolved. Trimming took off 5 bases at V and 7 bases at J, with 11 bases between the two ends. In germline, CDR1 is MNHNS, CDR2 SASEGT. CDR3 size: 12 residues. CDR3: CASSLAPYEAFF. Written as DNA, the CDR3 is TGTGCCAGCAGTTTGGCTCCATATGAAGCTTTCTTT.

Only one count was recorded for this clonotype. This sequence joins TRBV6-5 and TRBJ1-3; D unclear. Germline loops: CDR1 MNHEY, CDR2 SVGAGI. This CDR3 is built from 11 residues. V was cut by 2 bases and J by 8 bases, with 4 bases left in between. CDR3 sequence (DNA): TGTGCCAGCAGTTACGGAGACACCATATATTTT. Its translation is CASSYGDTIYF.

For the CDR3, the DNA is TGTGCCAGCAGCTTGGAGCTATCCCGTCCGACAGATACGCAGTATTTT. Protein product: CASSLELSRPTDTQYF. This chain uses TRBV5-6 with TRBJ2-3, with no clear D. Between the trimmed V and J ends, which lost 0 bases and 3 bases, there was a span of 14 bases. CDR3 size: 16 residues. Germline values: CDR1 SGHDT, CDR2 YYEEEE.

This chain links TRBV5-1 with TRBJ2-6, with 12 bases lining up with TRBD1. V trimming: 0 bases; J trimming: 6 bases; junction bases outside the gene matches: 4. The CDR3 totals 17 residues. The V gene's germline CDR1 is SGHRS and CDR2 YFSETQ. The CDR3 reads CASSLDGTGGEANVLTF. CDR3 in DNA: TGCGCCAGCAGCTTGGATGGGACAGGGGGCGAGGCCAACGTCCTGACTTTC.

This clonotype was detected a few times. The V and J genes are TRBV11-2 and TRBJ2-1; D tentatively fits TRBD1 or TRBD2 (5 bases each). Deletions cut 5 bases from V and 2 bases from J, with 13 bases between. The length of the CDR3 is 15 residues. The germline gives CDR1 SGHAT, CDR2 FQNNGV. The CDR3 here is CASSAELGAYNEQFF. In DNA form, the CDR3 reads TGTGCCAGCAGCGCCGAGTTGGGGGCCTACAATGAGCAGTTCTTC.

The chain carries TRBV6-2 or TRBV6-3 and TRBJ1-5; tentative D call: TRBD1 (6 bases). V shed 2 bases and J shed 5 bases, with 10 bases lying between them. CDR1 and CDR2 (germline): MNHEY, SVGEGT. The CDR3 runs 14 residues. The CDR3 DNA reads TGTGCCAGCAGTTACCCCTACAGGGATCAGCCCCAGCATTTT. This encodes CASSYPYRDQPQHF.

The chain recombines TRBV7-9 with TRBJ1-3; TRBD1 is a possible D gene (5 bases). From germline, CDR1 is SEHNR and CDR2 FQNEAQ (reference sequence). V dropped 4 bases and J dropped 4 bases, with 17 bases sitting between them. This CDR3 has 16 residues. CDR3 protein: CASSSLHGGDGNTIYF. The CDR3 DNA reads TGTGCCAGCAGCTCCCTCCACGGAGGGGACGGAAACACCATATATTTT.

This chain joins TRBV3-1 and TRBJ2-2; the D gene is possibly TRBD2 (5 bases). Germline CDR1 LGHDT, CDR2 YNNKEL (reference sequence). CDR3 length equals 14 residues. V dropped 7 bases and J dropped 5 bases, with 14 bases sitting between them. In nucleotides, the CDR3 is TGTGCCAGCAATCCTAGCCCAGGAACCGGGGAGCTGTTTTTT. The encoded protein is CASNPSPGTGELFF.

The genes are TRBV6-1 and TRBJ1-5; a weak D match, TRBD1 (6 bases). Trimming took off 8 bases at V and 3 bases at J, with 20 bases between the two ends. In germline, CDR1 is MNHNS, CDR2 SASEGT. The CDR3 runs 16 residues. The CDR3, as DNA: TGTGCCAGCGGCGACCGCGGAGGACAGATCAATCAGCCCCAGCATTTT. Protein sequence: CASGDRGGQINQPQHF.

The rearrangement joins TRBV2 to TRBJ2-1; D not certain. Germline lookup yields CDR1 SNHLY and CDR2 FYNNEI. The CDR3 is 16 amino acids. Trimming took 1 base from V and 2 from J, leaving 12 bases between them. The CDR3 coding sequence is TGTGCCAGCAGTGAAGAGTACAGACCGCCCTACAATGAGCAGTTCTTC. This codes for CASSEEYRPPYNEQFF.

This chain uses TRBV19 with TRBJ2-3; 13 bases line up with TRBD2. This CDR3 spans 14 amino acids. Germline assignment: CDR1 LNHDA and CDR2 SQIVND (reference sequence). Trimming cost V 5 bases and J 4 bases; bases outside gene matches: 0. CDR3 sequence (DNA): TGTGCCAGTAGTGGACTAGCGGGAGCAGATACGCAGTATTTT. The encoded protein is CASSGLAGADTQYF. The whole variable domain, filled in from reference TRBV19 and TRBJ2-3, reads DGGITQSPKYLFRKEGQNVTLSCEQNLNHDAMYWYRQDPGQGLRLIYYSQIVNDFQKGDIAEGYSVSREKKESFPLTVTSAQKNPTAFYLCASSGLAGADTQYFGPGTRLTVL.

The chain joins TRBV7-8 to TRBJ1-5; no reliable D call. Germline V gives CDR1 SGHVS, CDR2 FQNEAQ. Between the trimmed V and J ends, which lost 5 bases and 0 bases, there was a span of 8 bases. The CDR3 runs 14 residues. The CDR3 here is CASSPGFSNQPQHF. As DNA, the CDR3 is TGTGCCAGCAGCCCGGGATTTAGCAATCAGCCCCAGCATTTT.

The CDR3 protein is CASSLSDPLPRNEQFF. DNA for the CDR3: TGTGCCAGCAGCCTTTCGGACCCCCTCCCGAGGAATGAGCAGTTCTTC. V gene TRBV3-1 combines with J gene TRBJ2-1; no clear D gene. This CDR3 has 16 residues. The germline CDR1 and CDR2 sequences are LGHDT and YNNKEL (reference sequence). Trimming left V 4 bases short and J 7 bases short, with 20 bases between.

In its sample, this clonotype was seen a few times. The chain couples TRBV5-1 to TRBJ2-2; TRBD1 matches 10 bases. The CDR3 consists of 16 residues. Trimming took 4 bases from V and 4 from J; bases not matched to a gene: 7. Germline CDR1 reads SGHRS; CDR2 reads YFSETQ. This CDR3 is CASSKSGTGVTGELFF. Written as DNA, the CDR3 is TGCGCCAGCAGCAAATCCGGGACAGGGGTCACCGGGGAGCTGTTTTTT.

The chain carries TRBV20-1 and TRBJ2-1, with D unresolved. Germline V gives CDR1 DFQATT, CDR2 SNEGSKA (reference sequence). The ends were cut back, 1 base at V and 5 bases at J, with 6 bases in the middle. The CDR3 loop spans 12 amino acids. The CDR3, as DNA: TGCAGTGCTAGAGTGGCAGACAATGAGCAGTTCTTC. This sequence encodes CSARVADNEQFF.

The chain combines TRBV30 with TRBJ2-5; 8 bases match TRBD1. CDR3 size: 14 residues. The V gene's germline CDR1 is GTSNPN and CDR2 SVGIG (reference sequence). V was pared by 2 bases and J by 3 bases, with 5 bases of the junction left unmatched. Here the CDR3 reads CAWSPPGQEETQYF. The CDR3 DNA is TGTGCCTGGAGTCCCCCGGGACAGGAAGAGACCCAGTACTTC. Together with reference TRBV30 and TRBJ2-5, the CDR3 gives the full variable domain: SQTIHQWPATLVQPVGSPLSLECTVEGTSNPNLYWYRQAAGRGLQLLFYSVGIGQISSEVPQNLSASRPQDRQFILSSKKLLLSDSGFYLCAWSPPGQEETQYFGPGTRLLVL.

The V gene is TRBV4-1, the J gene TRBJ1-1; no clear D gene. V was shortened by 0 bases and J by 0 bases, with 11 bases between the two germline ends. Germline lookup yields CDR1 MGHRA and CDR2 YSYEKL. This CDR3 contains 16 residues. CDR3 protein: CASSQDLETMNTEAFF. In DNA, the CDR3 is TGCGCCAGCAGCCAAGATCTTGAGACCATGAACACTGAAGCTTTCTTT.